This T cell receptor beta chain derives from a study of blood T cell repertoires in COVID-19. Some clones are missing from TCRdb's copy, which holds only in-frame ones; the method was immunoSEQ multiplex PCR. The sample has hundreds of thousands of clones; approximately 91% are singletons. Germline V gene data show CDR1 as SGHKS and CDR2 as YYEKEE (reference sequence). The V and J ends lost 4 bases and 0 bases, in that order; junction bases with no gene match: 10. The CDR3 totals 19 residues. The chain recombines TRBV5-5 with TRBJ2-1, with 13 bases matching TRBD2. This sequence was found in a human donor in a cohort sampled during active COVID-19. The sample consisted of peripheral blood. The CDR3 sequence is CASSAGLAGAGGSYNEQFF. The CDR3 DNA sequence: TGTGCCAGCAGCGCCGGACTAGCGGGAGCTGGTGGCTCCTACAATGAGCAGTTCTTC.